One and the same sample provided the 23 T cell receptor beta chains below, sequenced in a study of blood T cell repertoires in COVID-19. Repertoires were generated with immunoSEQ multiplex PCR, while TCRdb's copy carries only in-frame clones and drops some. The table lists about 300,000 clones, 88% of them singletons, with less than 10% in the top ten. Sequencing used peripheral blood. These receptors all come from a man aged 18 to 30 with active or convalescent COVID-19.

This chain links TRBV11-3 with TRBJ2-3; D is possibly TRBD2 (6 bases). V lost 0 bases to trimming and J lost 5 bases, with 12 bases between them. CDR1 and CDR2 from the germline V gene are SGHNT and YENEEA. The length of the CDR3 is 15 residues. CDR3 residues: CASSLEAAGKDTQYF. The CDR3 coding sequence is TGTGCCAGCAGCTTAGAGGCGGCGGGGAAAGATACGCAGTATTTT. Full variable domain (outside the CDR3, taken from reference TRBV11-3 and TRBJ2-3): EAGVVQSPRYKIIEKKQPVAFWCNPISGHNTLYWYLQNLGQGPELLIRYENEEAVDDSQLPKDRFSAERLKGVDSTLKIQPAELGDSAVYLCASSLEAAGKDTQYFGPGTRLTVL.

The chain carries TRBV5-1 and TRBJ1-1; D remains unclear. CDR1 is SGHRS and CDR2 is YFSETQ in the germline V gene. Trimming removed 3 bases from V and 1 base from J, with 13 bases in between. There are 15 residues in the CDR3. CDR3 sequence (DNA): TGCGCCAGCAGCTATGGAGTACGGGAGAACACTGAAGCTTTCTTT. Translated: CASSYGVRENTEAFF.

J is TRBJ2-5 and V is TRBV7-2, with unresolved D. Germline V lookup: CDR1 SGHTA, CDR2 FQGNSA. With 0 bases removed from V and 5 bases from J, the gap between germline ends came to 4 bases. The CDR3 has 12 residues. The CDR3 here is CASSLASETQYF. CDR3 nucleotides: TGTGCCAGCAGCTTAGCTTCGGAGACCCAGTACTTC. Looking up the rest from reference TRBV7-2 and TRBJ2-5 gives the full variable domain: GAGVSQSPSNKVTEKGKDVELRCDPISGHTALYWYRQSLGQGLEFLIYFQGNSAPDKSGLPSDRFSAERTGGSVSTLTIQRTQQEDSAVYLCASSLASETQYFGPGTRLLVL.

The CDR3 DNA reads as TGTGCCAGCAGTGAATCACGGCCGACTACAGGGTCGGCGTTCTATGGCTACACCTTC. Translating gives CASSESRPTTGSAFYGYTF. The rearrangement links TRBV6-1 to TRBJ1-2, with a possible D match to TRBD1 (6 bases). The CDR3 contains 19 residues. Trimming took 2 bases from V and 4 from J, leaving 26 bases between them. From germline, CDR1 is MNHNS and CDR2 SASEGT.

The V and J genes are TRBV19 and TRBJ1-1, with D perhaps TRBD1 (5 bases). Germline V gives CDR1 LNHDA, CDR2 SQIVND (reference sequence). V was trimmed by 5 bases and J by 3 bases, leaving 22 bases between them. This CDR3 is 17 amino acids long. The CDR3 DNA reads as TGTGCCAGTAGTCCAATCCCGGGGAAACGGGGGGACACTGAAGCTTTCTTT. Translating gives CASSPIPGKRGDTEAFF. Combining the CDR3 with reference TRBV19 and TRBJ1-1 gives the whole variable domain DGGITQSPKYLFRKEGQNVTLSCEQNLNHDAMYWYRQDPGQGLRLIYYSQIVNDFQKGDIAEGYSVSREKKESFPLTVTSAQKNPTAFYLCASSPIPGKRGDTEAFFGQGTRLTVV.

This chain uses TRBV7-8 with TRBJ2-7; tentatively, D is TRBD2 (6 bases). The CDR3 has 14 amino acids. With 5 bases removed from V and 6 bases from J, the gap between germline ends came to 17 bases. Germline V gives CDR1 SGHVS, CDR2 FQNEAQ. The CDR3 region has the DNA TGTGCCAGCAGCCAGACTAGTCCTGGAGCCGAGCAGTACTTC. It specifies CASSQTSPGAEQYF.

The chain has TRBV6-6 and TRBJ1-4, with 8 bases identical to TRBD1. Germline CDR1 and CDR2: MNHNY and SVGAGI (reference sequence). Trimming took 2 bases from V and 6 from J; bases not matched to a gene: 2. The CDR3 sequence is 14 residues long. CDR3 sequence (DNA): TGTGCCAGCAGTTACGCACAGGGGGATGAAAAACTGTTTTTT. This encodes CASSYAQGDEKLFF.

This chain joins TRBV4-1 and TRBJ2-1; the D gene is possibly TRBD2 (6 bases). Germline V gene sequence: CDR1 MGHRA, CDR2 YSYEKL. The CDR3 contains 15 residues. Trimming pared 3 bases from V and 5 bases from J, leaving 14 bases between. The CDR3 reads CASSHPGLPHNEQFF. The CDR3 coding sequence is TGCGCCAGCAGCCACCCTGGACTACCCCACAATGAGCAGTTCTTC.

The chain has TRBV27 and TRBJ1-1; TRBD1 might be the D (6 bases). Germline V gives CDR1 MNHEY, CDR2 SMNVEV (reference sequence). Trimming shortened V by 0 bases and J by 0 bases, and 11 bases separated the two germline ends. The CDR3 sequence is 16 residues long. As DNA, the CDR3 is TGTGCCAGCAGTTTATCAACAGGGATTATGAACACTGAAGCTTTCTTT. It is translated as CASSLSTGIMNTEAFF.

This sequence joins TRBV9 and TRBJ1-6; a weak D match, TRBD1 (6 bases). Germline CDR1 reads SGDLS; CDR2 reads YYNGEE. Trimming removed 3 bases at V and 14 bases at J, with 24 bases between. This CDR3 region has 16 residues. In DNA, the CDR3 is TGTGCCAGCAGCGAGGCCGGCTGGGGGCCCGGGTCGACCCTCCACTTT. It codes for CASSEAGWGPGSTLHF.

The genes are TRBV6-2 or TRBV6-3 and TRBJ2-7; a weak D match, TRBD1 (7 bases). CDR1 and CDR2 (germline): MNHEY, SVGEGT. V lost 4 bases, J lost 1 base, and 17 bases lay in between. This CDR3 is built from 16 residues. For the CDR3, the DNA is TGTGCCAGCAGTTTTCCCCCAGGGGGACTTTCCTACGAGCAGTACTTC. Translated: CASSFPPGGLSYEQYF.

CDR3 DNA: TGCGCCAGCAGCTCCTGGACTAGCGGGGGTGAAGAGACCCAGTACTTC. Residues: CASSSWTSGGEETQYF. The chain couples TRBV5-1 to TRBJ2-5; 13 nucleotides match TRBD2. The germline gives CDR1 SGHRS, CDR2 YFSETQ. The junction had 5 bases not matched to a gene; V was cut back by 3 bases and J by 3 bases. The CDR3 sequence is 16 residues long.

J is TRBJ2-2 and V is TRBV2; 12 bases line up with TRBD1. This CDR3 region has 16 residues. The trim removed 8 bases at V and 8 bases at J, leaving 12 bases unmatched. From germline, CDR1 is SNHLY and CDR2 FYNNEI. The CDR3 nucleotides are TGTGCCAGCTACGGGGCGGGACAGGGGGCTTCGGGGGAGCTGTTTTTT. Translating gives CASYGAGQGASGELFF.

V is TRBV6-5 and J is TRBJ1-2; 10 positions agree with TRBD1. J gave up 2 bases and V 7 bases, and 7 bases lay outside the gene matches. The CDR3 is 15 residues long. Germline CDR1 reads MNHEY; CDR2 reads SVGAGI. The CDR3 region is CASKETDRGNYGYTF. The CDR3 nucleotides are TGTGCCAGCAAAGAAACGGACAGGGGGAACTATGGCTACACCTTC.

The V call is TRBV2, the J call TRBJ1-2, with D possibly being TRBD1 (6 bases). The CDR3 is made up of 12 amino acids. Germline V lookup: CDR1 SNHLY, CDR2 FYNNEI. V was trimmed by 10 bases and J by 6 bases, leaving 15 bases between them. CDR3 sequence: CATGSQGNGYTF. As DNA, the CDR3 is TGTGCCACCGGATCACAGGGTAATGGCTACACCTTC.

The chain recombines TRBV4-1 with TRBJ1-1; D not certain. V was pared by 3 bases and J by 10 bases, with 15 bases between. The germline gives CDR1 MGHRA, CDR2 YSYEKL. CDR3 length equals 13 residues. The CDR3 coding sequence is TGCGCCAGCAGCCAGGTTGAGAAACTAGCAGCTTTCTTT. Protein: CASSQVEKLAAFF.

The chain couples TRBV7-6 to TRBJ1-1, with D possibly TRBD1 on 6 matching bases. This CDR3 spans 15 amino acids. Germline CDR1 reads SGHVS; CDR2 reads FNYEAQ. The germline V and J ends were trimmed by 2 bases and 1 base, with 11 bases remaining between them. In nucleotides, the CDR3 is TGTGCCAGCAGCTTAACGGCAGGGGAGAACACTGAAGCTTTCTTT. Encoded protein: CASSLTAGENTEAFF.

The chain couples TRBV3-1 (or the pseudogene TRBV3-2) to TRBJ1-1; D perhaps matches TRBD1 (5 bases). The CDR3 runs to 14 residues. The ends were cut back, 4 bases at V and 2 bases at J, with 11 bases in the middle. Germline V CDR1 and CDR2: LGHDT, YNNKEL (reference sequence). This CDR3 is CASSRGGANTEAFF. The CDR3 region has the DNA TGTGCCAGCAGCCGCGGGGGAGCCAACACTGAAGCTTTCTTT.

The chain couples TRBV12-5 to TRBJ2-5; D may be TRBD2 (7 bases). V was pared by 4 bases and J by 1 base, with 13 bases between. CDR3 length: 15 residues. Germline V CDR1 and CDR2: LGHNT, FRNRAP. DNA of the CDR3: TGTGCTAGTGGTTCTAGGGGGGGTGGCCAAGAGACCCAGTACTTC. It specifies CASGSRGGGQETQYF.

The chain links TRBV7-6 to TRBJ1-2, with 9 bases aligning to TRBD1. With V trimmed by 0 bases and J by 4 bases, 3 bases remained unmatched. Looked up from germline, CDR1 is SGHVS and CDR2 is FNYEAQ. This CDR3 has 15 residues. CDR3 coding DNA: TGTGCCAGCAGCTTAGCGTTGGGACAGGGCTATGGCTACACCTTC. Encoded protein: CASSLALGQGYGYTF.

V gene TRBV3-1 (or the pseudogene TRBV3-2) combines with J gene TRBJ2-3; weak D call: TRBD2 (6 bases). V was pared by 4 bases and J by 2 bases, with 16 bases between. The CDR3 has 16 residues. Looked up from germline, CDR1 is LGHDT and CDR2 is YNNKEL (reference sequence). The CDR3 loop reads CASSLRTTSSTDTQYF. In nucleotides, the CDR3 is TGTGCCAGCAGCCTCCGGACTACCTCCTCCACAGATACGCAGTATTTT.

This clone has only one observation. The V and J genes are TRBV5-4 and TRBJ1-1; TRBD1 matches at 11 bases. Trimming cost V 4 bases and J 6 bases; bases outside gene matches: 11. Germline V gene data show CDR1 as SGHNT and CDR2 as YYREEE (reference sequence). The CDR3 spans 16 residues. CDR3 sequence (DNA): TGTGCCAGCAGCGTCGGACAGGGGGCTATGGTCCCTGAAGCTTTCTTT. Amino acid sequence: CASSVGQGAMVPEAFF.

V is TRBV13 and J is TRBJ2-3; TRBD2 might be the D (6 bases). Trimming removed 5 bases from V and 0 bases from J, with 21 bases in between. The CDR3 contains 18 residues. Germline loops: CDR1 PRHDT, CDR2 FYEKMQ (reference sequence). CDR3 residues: CASSPNLALAESTDTQYF. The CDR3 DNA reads TGTGCCAGCAGCCCTAACTTGGCCTTAGCGGAGAGCACAGATACGCAGTATTTT.